Listed below are T cell receptor beta chains from one sample, sequenced in a study of T cells in Graves' hyperthyroidism and ophthalmopathy. MiXCR, run by TCRdb on the multiplex PCR reads, gives a single entry per CDR3 protein. The sample has about 480,000 distinct CDR3 sequences, approximately 23% seen once. What was sequenced was blood. Receptors originate from a woman aged 70-85 years with Graves' ophthalmopathy. Each CDR3 is given with its conserved first and last residue. D genes are given only for firm matches. Clone sizes are given selectively: once, few, many, or a class where the clone is expanded.

cdr3_length v_call d_call clone_size cdr3_aa
12 TRBV12-3/TRBV12-4 TRBD1 few CASGDRAYEQYF
13 TRBV6-2/TRBV6-3 . many CASSPTHWGKLFF
16 TRBV7-8 . few CASSSSRVGGNYGYTF
14 TRBV7-9 . few CASSLPGGFGGYTF
14 TRBV12-3/TRBV12-4 . . CASSQPGVTGELFF
15 TRBV5-1 . . CASSSGGPASGELFF
12 TRBV7-9 . . CASSFQGTEAFF
15 TRBV7-8 . . CASSETPPGRSTIYF
15 TRBV28 TRBD1 . CASSPPGTGSYEQYF
14 TRBV20-1 . few CSARTESFYNEQFF
12 TRBV2 . . CASIRQVDGYTF
16 TRBV6-1 . few CASSPQSITLNYGYTF
16 TRBV7-2 . many CASSFRRGTGQETQYF
15 TRBV11-3 . . CASSLDGRINNEQFF
13 TRBV20-1 . few CSAETPGKETQYF
14 TRBV10-3 . . CATHGVGVRETQYF
13 TRBV2 . many CASSEGQPGELFF
15 TRBV7-9 TRBD2 many CASSSTSGSSYEQYF
14 TRBV18 . few CASSPQGMPYGYTF
17 TRBV5-6 . . CASSWGPSGAGGETQYF
14 TRBV7-2 . many CASGEHSGTDTQYF
13 TRBV5-1 TRBD1 many CASRRQGDYEQYF
15 TRBV7-2 . . CASSLARGIQETQYF
14 TRBV6-1 TRBD1 few CASSEGQGLTEAFF
14 TRBV7-2 . many CASSLSSRATEAFF
13 TRBV7-3 TRBD1 . CASSYDRGGTQYF
13 TRBV19 . few CASRAPTNEKLFF
15 TRBV18 TRBD1 few CASSSGQGSGNTIYF
15 TRBV28 . few CASGQHPAGVETQYF
16 TRBV7-9 TRBD1 . CASSGTGGAGTDTQYF
17 TRBV28 TRBD1 . CASSFSRQGAYTGELFF
21 TRBV11-2 TRBD2 . CASSLTQGVDLRTSRRETQYF
15 TRBV27 . many CASSLWGREQETQYF
15 TRBV27 TRBD1 . CASSLRATGGTEAFF
12 TRBV11-2 TRBD1 few CASHHRGYEQYF
18 TRBV7-8 TRBD1 few CASSLGRQGARGNQPQHF
12 TRBV28 . few CASSLVGSPLHF
15 TRBV12-3/TRBV12-4 TRBD2 . CASNKAGVRTGELFF
13 TRBV10-3 . . CAISGVERATIYF
16 TRBV20-1 . few CSARAPELGFIDTQYF
12 TRBV20-1 . few CSARVHPYGYTF
15 TRBV24-1 . many CATSDPGTHTDTQYF
16 TRBV13 TRBD2 few CASSLGPSGKPHEQYF
14 TRBV19 TRBD2 . CASSGRRFNNEQFF
20 TRBV12-3/TRBV12-4 TRBD2 many CASSFGGTSGRASRGETQYF
14 TRBV28 . many CASSATYSNQPQHF
17 TRBV5-1 . . CASSLGTGSSYNSPLHF
11 TRBV30 . . CAWRDRNEQFF
15 TRBV6-1 . many CASSSSVGVGNEQFF
15 TRBV3-1 TRBD1 . CASSFPTGGSDTIYF
10 TRBV2 TRBD1 few CASGQGSYTF
14 TRBV28 . many CASSLLARDHGYTF
15 TRBV7-8 . . CASSLRRPGSGELFF
15 TRBV7-2 TRBD2 . CASSWTSGRAYEQYF
16 TRBV10-3 . . CAISESGGARYNEQFF
13 TRBV11-2 . many CASSSGPEETQYF
13 TRBV12-3/TRBV12-4 . . CASSFGTFGGYTF